This T cell receptor beta chain was sequenced in a study of OX40 agonist ivuxolimab in advanced cancers. Study in general: Patients were treated with ivuxolimab, an agonistic anti-OX40 (CD134) antibody. While on treatment, patients had intravenous ivuxolimab at 0.01 to 10 mg/kg every 2 weeks.

Note on this clone: One junction end disagrees with the germline gene, perhaps due to a read error.

CDR1 MNHNS and CDR2 SASEGT come from the germline V gene. The CDR3 contains 12 residues. Produced via immunoSEQ multiplex PCR; TCRdb's table is partial and in-frame only. The sample contains 75,000 to 80,000 clones, 83% of which appear only once. The source was CD4+ or CD8+ T cells sorted from blood, collected in a trial of the OX40 agonist ivuxolimab. This rearrangement joins TRBV6-1 to TRBJ2-7; perhaps TRBD2 as D (5 bases). The clonotype was recovered from an adult with an advanced solid tumor such as melanoma, head and neck, liver or kidney cancer. CDR3 sequence: CASREAAYEQYF. The CDR3 DNA is TGTGCCAGCAGAGAAGCGGCTTACGAGCAGTACTTC.